Presented here are 30 T cell receptor beta chains from one specimen sequenced in a study of graft-versus-host responses after intestinal transplantation. Only in-frame clones appear in the TCRdb table, and some are missing; sequencing was by immunoSEQ multiplex PCR. The sample includes tens of thousands of clones, more than 90% of them seen just once. The antigens for these receptors are not known. Sequences were derived from unstimulated CD4+ T cells sorted from spleen or lymph node cells, sampled before intestinal transplant. These receptor sequences come from a human donor who received an intestinal transplant.

This chain connects TRBV4-1 to TRBJ1-4; D gene unclear. Germline V gene lookup returns CDR1 MGHRA and CDR2 YSYEKL. Trimming cost V 3 bases and J 0 bases, with 11 bases left between them. The CDR3 spans 16 residues. The DNA of the CDR3 is TGCGCCAGCAGCCAGACCCGACGGGCAACTAATGAAAAACTGTTTTTT. It encodes CASSQTRRATNEKLFF.

This clone was recorded only once. The chain recombines TRBV2 with TRBJ2-7; D is uncertain. This CDR3 comprises 13 residues. Trimming took off 4 bases at V and 2 bases at J, with 9 bases between the two ends. Germline values: CDR1 SNHLY, CDR2 FYNNEI. Here the CDR3 DNA reads TGTGCCAGCAGTGTGACGGATACCTACGAGCAGTACTTC. Its protein is CASSVTDTYEQYF.

The chain joins TRBV19 to TRBJ1-2, with unresolved D. The germline CDR1 and CDR2 sequences are LNHDA and SQIVND (reference sequence). Trimming took off 8 bases at V and 0 bases at J, with 16 bases between the two ends. This CDR3 comprises 15 residues. The CDR3 bases are TGTGCCAGTCAACCGGATCGTAATGCTAACTATGGCTACACCTTC. This codes for CASQPDRNANYGYTF. The variable domain in full, completed from reference TRBV19 and TRBJ1-2, reads DGGITQSPKYLFRKEGQNVTLSCEQNLNHDAMYWYRQDPGQGLRLIYYSQIVNDFQKGDIAEGYSVSREKKESFPLTVTSAQKNPTAFYLCASQPDRNANYGYTFGSGTRLTVV.

The rearrangement uses TRBV2 and TRBJ1-1; TRBD1 matches 7 bases. The CDR3 has 15 amino acids. Looked up from germline, CDR1 is SNHLY and CDR2 is FYNNEI. J lost 0 bases, V lost 3 bases, and 4 bases had no gene match. The CDR3 protein is CASSEDRRLNTEAFF. CDR3 sequence (DNA): TGTGCCAGCAGTGAGGACAGGAGATTGAACACTGAAGCTTTCTTT.

This sequence joins TRBV9 and TRBJ2-7; TRBD1 might be the D (5 bases). CDR1 SGDLS and CDR2 YYNGEE come from the germline V gene. Deletions cut 3 bases from V and 2 bases from J, with 12 bases between. The CDR3 length is 14 residues. The CDR3 DNA follows: TGTGCCAGCAGCGATGAACAGGATACCTACGAGCAGTACTTC. The encoded protein is CASSDEQDTYEQYF.

This chain joins TRBV28 and TRBJ1-2, with D unclear. Germline CDR1 and CDR2: MDHEN and SYDVKM. The CDR3 spans 11 residues. Trimming stripped 3 bases from V and 1 base from J, with 0 bases between. The CDR3 nucleotides are TGTGCCAGCAGTTTTAACTATGGCTACACCTTC. This sequence encodes CASSFNYGYTF.

V and J are TRBV6-6 and TRBJ1-4; D not resolved. Germline values: CDR1 MNHNY, CDR2 SVGAGI (reference sequence). V shed 0 bases and J shed 7 bases, with 9 bases lying between them. This CDR3 is 14 amino acids long. The CDR3 loop reads CASSYSPRREKLFF. The DNA of the CDR3 is TGTGCCAGCAGTTACTCCCCGAGGCGTGAAAAACTGTTTTTT.

The J gene is TRBJ2-7, the V gene TRBV10-3, with TRBD2 identical over 15 bases. V lost 6 bases to trimming and J lost 2 bases; unmatched junction nucleotides: 8. In germline, CDR1 is ENHRY, CDR2 SYGVKD. This CDR3 is 17 amino acids long. The CDR3 nucleotides are TGTGCCATCAGCGGGACTAGCGGGGGGATAGGGCCCTACGAGCAGTACTTC. Protein sequence: CAISGTSGGIGPYEQYF.

V is TRBV5-4 and J is TRBJ1-5, with D possibly matching TRBD1 (6 bases). The CDR3 spans 12 residues. Germline V gives CDR1 SGHNT, CDR2 YYREEE (reference sequence). The ends were cut back, 2 bases at V and 6 bases at J, with 6 bases in the middle. The CDR3 coding sequence is TGTGCCAGCAGCTTACAGGGTCAGCCCCAGCATTTT. Translated, it gives CASSLQGQPQHF.

This chain links TRBV28 with TRBJ2-7, with D tentatively TRBD1 (5 bases). Germline loops: CDR1 MDHEN, CDR2 SYDVKM. The germline V and J ends were trimmed by 2 bases and 7 bases, with 18 bases remaining between them. This CDR3 region has 15 residues. The DNA for the CDR3 is TGTGCCAGCAGTTTAGTCCAGGGTTCCTTACGGGAGCAGTACTTC. The encoded protein is CASSLVQGSLREQYF.

The chain employs TRBV28 and TRBJ1-1, with D tentatively TRBD1 (6 bases). V was clipped by 5 bases and J by 0 bases, with 10 bases between them. The germline CDR1 and CDR2 sequences are MDHEN and SYDVKM. The CDR3 has 14 amino acids. The CDR3 protein is CASSLGTMNTEAFF. For the CDR3, the DNA is TGTGCCAGCAGTCTGGGGACAATGAACACTGAAGCTTTCTTT.

The J gene is TRBJ2-7, the V gene TRBV6-1; D may be TRBD1 (5 bases). The CDR3 runs to 12 residues. V was trimmed by 10 bases and J by 2 bases, leaving 12 bases between them. Germline CDR1 MNHNS, CDR2 SASEGT. This CDR3 reads CATKPRAYEQYF. DNA of the CDR3: TGTGCCACCAAACCCAGGGCCTACGAGCAGTACTTC.

The chain carries TRBV7-3 and TRBJ2-1, with 7 bases matching TRBD1. The CDR3 is 16 amino acids. J gave up 1 base and V 3 bases, and 6 bases lay outside the gene matches. Germline V gene data show CDR1 as SGHTA and CDR2 as FQGTGA. CDR3 residues: CASSFDRVRSYNEQFF. In DNA form, the CDR3 reads TGTGCCAGCAGCTTCGACAGGGTTAGGTCCTACAATGAGCAGTTCTTC.

CDR3: CASSVVTGVPDTQYF. The CDR3 DNA sequence: TGTGCCAGCAGCGTAGTAACGGGAGTACCAGATACGCAGTATTTT. The V and J genes are TRBV9 and TRBJ2-3; possibly TRBD2 for D (6 bases). Trimming took off 0 bases at V and 4 bases at J, with 12 bases between the two ends. CDR3 length equals 15 residues. Germline values: CDR1 SGDLS, CDR2 YYNGEE.

J is TRBJ2-2 and V is TRBV4-2; 7 bases are shared with TRBD2. Germline V CDR1 and CDR2: LGHNA, YNFKEQ. CDR3 length: 16 amino acids. V dropped 4 bases and J dropped 4; count of bases not matched to a gene: 9. The CDR3 DNA follows: TGTGCCAGCAGCCCCCGCGTCCAGCGGGGCACCGGGGAGCTGTTTTTT. Translation gives CASSPRVQRGTGELFF.

V and J are TRBV7-2 and TRBJ2-3, with 11 bases identical to TRBD2. CDR3 length: 16 residues. The junction had 4 bases not matched to a gene; V was cut back by 1 base and J by 4 bases. Germline loops: CDR1 SGHTA, CDR2 FQGNSA. The CDR3 DNA follows: TGTGCCAGCAGCTTAGGGGGTAGCGGGAGGGCAGATACGCAGTATTTT. Residues: CASSLGGSGRADTQYF.

The genes are TRBV5-1 and TRBJ2-3, with D unclear. This CDR3 region has 15 residues. V shed 0 bases and J shed 2 bases, with 10 bases lying between them. Germline assignment: CDR1 SGHRS and CDR2 YFSETQ. The CDR3 DNA follows: TGCGCCAGCAGCTTGGATATAGCCTTCACAGATACGCAGTATTTT. Its translation: CASSLDIAFTDTQYF.

The CDR3 here is CASSRKRTGVNTEAFF. The CDR3 bases are TGTGCCAGTAGTAGGAAACGGACAGGGGTGAACACTGAAGCTTTCTTT. J is TRBJ1-1 and V is TRBV19; 9 bases map to TRBD1. After removal of 4 bases from V and 0 bases from J, the junction contained 6 bases not matched to a gene. This CDR3 comprises 16 residues. Germline-derived CDR1 and CDR2 are LNHDA and SQIVND (reference sequence).

The V and J genes are TRBV5-8 and TRBJ2-6, with 9 positions matching TRBD1. This CDR3 is built from 17 residues. The germline CDR1 and CDR2 sequences are SGHTS and YDEGEE. With V trimmed by 4 bases and J by 1 base, 6 bases remained unmatched. CDR3 sequence: CASSPGTGKSGANVLTF. The CDR3 region has the DNA TGTGCCAGCAGCCCCGGGACAGGGAAGTCTGGGGCCAACGTCCTGACTTTC. Full variable domain (missing parts from reference TRBV5-8 and TRBJ2-6): EAGVTQSPTHLIKTRGQQATLRCSPISGHTSVYWYQQALGLGLQFLLWYDEGEERNRGNFPPRFSGRQFPNYSSELNVNALELEDSALYLCASSPGTGKSGANVLTFGAGSRLTVL.

The chain links TRBV5-6 to TRBJ2-5; tentative D call: TRBD2 (6 bases). The CDR3 length is 13 residues. Germline V gene lookup returns CDR1 SGHDT and CDR2 YYEEEE. Trimming left V 6 bases short and J 6 bases short, with 15 bases between. The CDR3 region has the DNA TGTGCCAGCAACCGTTCAGGAGGGAAGACCCAGTACTTC. Protein sequence: CASNRSGGKTQYF.

The J gene is TRBJ2-3, the V gene TRBV5-1; 8 positions agree with TRBD2. CDR3 size: 14 residues. V trimming: 1 base; J trimming: 3 bases; junction bases outside the gene matches: 1. CDR1 and CDR2 from the germline V gene are SGHRS and YFSETQ. CDR3 amino acids: CASSLSGRTDTQYF. The CDR3 bases are TGCGCCAGCAGCTTGAGCGGGAGAACAGATACGCAGTATTTT.

The J gene is TRBJ2-3, the V gene TRBV6-1; possible D gene TRBD2, 5 bases. The CDR3 covers 14 residues. V lost 0 bases and J 1 base, leaving 5 bases between the germline ends. Germline assignment: CDR1 MNHNS and CDR2 SASEGT. The CDR3 DNA is TGTGCCAGCAGTGAAGCGCGGGGCACAGATACGCAGTATTTT. Its protein product is CASSEARGTDTQYF.

V usage is TRBV11-2 and J usage is TRBJ2-3; D remains unclear. The V and J ends lost 0 bases and 2 bases respectively, with 9 bases between them. The germline V gene encodes CDR1 SGHAT and CDR2 FQNNGV. CDR3 length: 15 residues. CDR3 region: CASSLDGTSTDTQYF. The CDR3 DNA is TGTGCCAGCAGCTTAGATGGCACTTCCACAGATACGCAGTATTTT.

This chain connects TRBV6-1 to TRBJ1-2; 7 nucleotides agree with TRBD1. Per germline, CDR1 MNHNS and CDR2 SASEGT. The CDR3 length is 14 residues. The V gene end was trimmed by 7 bases and the J gene end by 0 bases; junction bases not matched to a gene: 5. This CDR3 reads CASMTGYPNYGYTF. DNA of the CDR3: TGTGCCAGCATGACAGGGTACCCTAACTATGGCTACACCTTC.

The rearrangement joins TRBV15 to TRBJ1-6; no clear D gene. The germline V and J ends were trimmed by 3 bases and 9 bases, with 6 bases remaining between them. The germline gives CDR1 LNHNV, CDR2 YYDKDF (reference sequence). CDR3 size: 12 residues. As DNA, the CDR3 is TGTGCCACCAGCAGGGGTACTTCACCCCTCCACTTT. Translation gives CATSRGTSPLHF.

The chain recombines TRBV19 with TRBJ1-3; no firm D call. Germline loops: CDR1 LNHDA, CDR2 SQIVND (reference sequence). The CDR3 length is 14 residues. The V and J ends lost 4 bases and 0 bases respectively, with 7 bases between them. CDR3 DNA: TGTGCCAGTAGTAACCAGGTCTCTGGAAACACCATATATTTT. Protein: CASSNQVSGNTIYF.

This chain joins TRBV19 and TRBJ1-1; weak D call: TRBD1 (6 bases). The CDR3 runs to 14 residues. Germline values: CDR1 LNHDA, CDR2 SQIVND (reference sequence). Trimming took off 7 bases at V and 3 bases at J, with 15 bases between the two ends. The CDR3 spells CASNQQGIDTEAFF. DNA of the CDR3: TGTGCCAGTAATCAACAGGGCATCGACACTGAAGCTTTCTTT.

The genes are TRBV13 and TRBJ2-1, with TRBD2 matching 11 bases. V shed 4 bases and J 8 bases; nucleotides not matched to a gene: 7. The CDR3 has 15 residues. Germline V gene data show CDR1 as PRHDT and CDR2 as FYEKMQ (reference sequence). CDR3: CASSSTSGSLHEQFF. The CDR3 nucleotides read TGTGCCAGCAGCTCAACTAGCGGGAGTTTACATGAGCAGTTCTTC.

This chain links TRBV19 with TRBJ2-1; D is perhaps TRBD2 (6 bases). The V gene lost 3 bases and the J gene lost 5 bases, with 20 bases spanning the gap. Germline-derived CDR1 and CDR2 are LNHDA and SQIVND (reference sequence). The CDR3 sequence is 17 residues long. This CDR3 is CASSIRGTLLLDNEQFF. The DNA of the CDR3 is TGTGCCAGTAGTATCCGGGGGACCCTCCTCCTGGACAATGAGCAGTTCTTC.

This chain's CDR3 is CASSSPGAKNTEAFF. CDR3 coding DNA: TGCGCCAGCAGCTCTCCCGGGGCCAAGAACACTGAAGCTTTCTTT. The genes are TRBV5-1 and TRBJ1-1; D perhaps matches TRBD1 (5 bases). Trimming took 3 bases from V and 1 from J, leaving 13 bases between them. Germline CDR1 reads SGHRS; CDR2 reads YFSETQ. The CDR3 covers 15 residues.